These 20 T cell receptor beta chains originate from one sample sequenced in a study of low-dose radiotherapy and immunotherapy resistance in tumors. Primers targeting TRAV and TRBV primed first-strand cDNA, covering alpha and beta chains. A constant-region primer paired with the V-primer adapter amplified TCRs over about 20 PCR cycles. TCRdb re-analysed the reads in MiXCR, keeping a single row per CDR3 protein. The data show under 15,000 distinct CDR3 sequences, with approximately 57% seen just once and approximately 7.7% held by the top ten. The source is a human donor with advanced metastatic prostate, ovarian, gallbladder or colorectal cancer (not recorded which). This table probably holds off-target reads from a library built for another chain.

The chain employs TRBV20-1 and TRBJ1-2; maybe TRBD1 (6 bases). Germline-derived CDR1 and CDR2 are DFQATT and SNEGSKA (reference sequence). The CDR3 is 16 amino acids. V was cut by 2 bases and J by 8 bases, with 24 bases left in between. For the CDR3, the DNA is TGCAGTGCTAGACCCAAGGGGGGGGCTTCGGTAGAGGGCTACACCTTC. It translates to CSARPKGGASVEGYTF.

This clonotype has a handful of counts. The chain uses TRBV4-1 and TRBJ2-7; D uncertain. Trimming shortened V by 6 bases and J by 6 bases, and 15 bases separated the two germline ends. CDR1 MGHRA and CDR2 YSYEKL come from the germline V gene. This CDR3 comprises 13 residues. CDR3 sequence (DNA): TGCGCCAGCAGATCTCCCCGGACGGCCGAGCAGTACTTC. Translating it yields CASRSPRTAEQYF.

In this sample, this clonotype turned up once. V is TRBV29-1 and J is TRBJ1-5; TRBD1 might be the D (5 bases). V was cut by 7 bases and J by 2 bases, with 12 bases left in between. The germline V gene has CDR1 SQVTM and CDR2 ANQGSEA. This CDR3 region has 13 residues. The chain's CDR3 is CSARDGGNQPQHF. The CDR3 DNA is TGCAGCGCCAGGGACGGAGGCAATCAGCCCCAGCATTTT.

The J gene is TRBJ2-7, the V gene TRBV20-1; D gene uncertain. The germline V gene encodes CDR1 DFQATT and CDR2 SNEGSKA (reference sequence). The CDR3 loop spans 13 amino acids. V was cut by 6 bases and J by 0 bases, with 12 bases left in between. The CDR3 spells CSASELSSYEQYF. CDR3 DNA sequence: TGCAGTGCCTCTGAACTAAGCTCCTACGAGCAGTACTTC.

This clonotype was counted a few times. The CDR3 bases are TGTGCCAGCAGTGAAAGAGTTTCCCAGCCCCAGCATTTT. Translation gives CASSERVSQPQHF. This chain uses TRBV6-4 with TRBJ1-5; D not resolved. Deletions cut 3 bases from V and 7 bases from J, with 10 bases between. CDR1 is MRHNA and CDR2 is SNTAGT in the germline V gene. This CDR3 comprises 13 residues.

The gene calls are TRBV28 and TRBJ1-1; 10 positions match TRBD1. This CDR3 is built from 15 residues. The trim removed 10 bases at V and 6 bases at J, leaving 14 bases unmatched. Germline-derived CDR1 and CDR2 are MDHEN and SYDVKM. The CDR3 sequence: CAIRGATGTGAEAFF. The CDR3 coding sequence is TGTGCCATCCGGGGAGCCACCGGGACAGGGGCTGAAGCTTTCTTT.

The V and J genes are TRBV6-1 and TRBJ2-3; D gene ambiguous. Germline-derived CDR1 and CDR2 are MNHNS and SASEGT. Trimming removed 6 bases at V and 4 bases at J, with 11 bases between. The CDR3 spans 13 residues. CDR3 coding DNA: TGTGCCAGCAGAGAGTTTCCGGCAGATACGCAGTATTTT. Translated: CASREFPADTQYF.

The V gene is TRBV11-2, the J gene TRBJ2-5; 9 nucleotides agree with TRBD1. Germline V gene data show CDR1 as SGHAT and CDR2 as FQNNGV. The CDR3 totals 13 residues. With V trimmed by 4 bases and J by 5 bases, 2 bases remained unmatched. The CDR3 protein is CASSYRGLETQYF. In nucleotides, the CDR3 is TGTGCCAGCAGCTACAGGGGGCTGGAGACCCAGTACTTC.

This clonotype was observed a handful of times. V is TRBV15 and J is TRBJ1-5, with 9 bases that match TRBD1. The CDR3 consists of 16 residues. V lost 0 bases and J lost 7; bases outside the gene matches: 7. Germline V gene sequence: CDR1 LNHNV, CDR2 YYDKDF (reference sequence). The CDR3 spells CATSRELGQGGQPQHF. CDR3 bases: TGTGCCACCAGCAGAGAATTGGGACAGGGAGGGCAGCCCCAGCATTTT.

This chain joins TRBV6-5 and TRBJ2-2; 7 nucleotides align to TRBD2. V shed 5 bases and J 5 bases; nucleotides not matched to a gene: 5. Germline V gives CDR1 MNHEY, CDR2 SVGAGI. This CDR3 comprises 14 residues. The CDR3 spells CASSNYGGTGELFF. CDR3 bases: TGTGCCAGCAGTAACTACGGGGGGACCGGGGAGCTGTTTTTT.

This clonotype came up a few times. The genes are TRBV2 and TRBJ1-1, with D possibly being TRBD1 (5 bases). Trimming removed 0 bases from V and 9 bases from J, with 20 bases in between. The CDR3 runs to 16 residues. Germline V gene lookup returns CDR1 SNHLY and CDR2 FYNNEI. The CDR3 region is CASSEAGPRAGLKAFF. CDR3 nucleotides: TGTGCCAGCAGTGAAGCAGGCCCGAGGGCGGGACTTAAAGCTTTCTTT.

The genes are TRBV29-1 and TRBJ1-2; 9 nucleotides match TRBD1. Germline CDR1 reads SQVTM; CDR2 reads ANQGSEA. Trimming cost V 7 bases and J 4 bases; bases outside gene matches: 7. The CDR3 runs to 13 residues. Here the CDR3 reads CSARTGAGYGYTF. The CDR3 nucleotides are TGCAGCGCTCGGACAGGGGCGGGCTATGGCTACACCTTC. Together with reference TRBV29-1 and TRBJ1-2, the CDR3 gives the full variable domain: SAVISQKPSRDICQRGTSLTIQCQVDSQVTMMFWYRQQPGQSLTLIATANQGSEATYESGFVIDKFPISRPNLTFSTLTVSNMSPEDSSIYLCSARTGAGYGYTFGSGTRLTVV.

J is TRBJ2-3 and V is TRBV4-2; 9 bases line up with TRBD2. CDR3 length: 17 residues. Trimming removed 4 bases from V and 3 bases from J; junction bases left unmatched: 11. Germline V gene sequence: CDR1 LGHNA, CDR2 YNFKEQ. This CDR3 reads CASSPEAGGPKTDTQYF. For the CDR3, the DNA is TGTGCCAGCAGCCCCGAGGCGGGGGGGCCTAAAACAGATACGCAGTATTTT.

The chain carries TRBV2 and TRBJ2-5; D remains unclear. This CDR3 comprises 11 residues. Germline CDR1 reads SNHLY; CDR2 reads FYNNEI. V was trimmed by 3 bases and J by 5 bases, leaving 4 bases between them. The CDR3 spells CASSEWETQYF. DNA for the CDR3: TGTGCCAGCAGTGAGTGGGAGACCCAGTACTTC.

This clonotype appeared a few times. The rearrangement links TRBV5-1 to TRBJ2-6; D is perhaps TRBD1 (6 bases). Looked up from germline, CDR1 is SGHRS and CDR2 is YFSETQ. The CDR3 is 18 residues long. V shed 4 bases and J shed 1 base, with 18 bases lying between them. CDR3 sequence reads: CASSLGHQDHSGANVLTF. Here the CDR3 DNA reads TGCGCCAGCAGCCTGGGACACCAGGACCATTCTGGGGCCAACGTCCTGACTTTC.

Regarding this clonotype: Compared with germline, one end of the junction differs, possibly owing to a read error. The rearrangement links TRBV12-3 or TRBV12-4 to TRBJ1-6; D is ambiguous. This CDR3 comprises 13 residues. CDR3 sequence (DNA): TGTGCTGACTTGAACACCAATGCAGGCAAATCAACCTTT. The encoded protein is CADLNTNAGKSTF.

This rearrangement joins TRBV12-3 or TRBV12-4 to TRBJ2-7; unclear D gene. Trimming removed 5 bases from V and 2 bases from J, with 13 bases in between. The CDR3 extends over 14 amino acids. The CDR3 loop is CASSPSLRAYEQYF. CDR3 in DNA: TGTGCCAGCAGTCCGTCCCTCCGGGCCTACGAGCAGTACTTC.

The chain carries TRBV6-2 or TRBV6-3 and TRBJ1-5; no clear D gene. This CDR3 contains 15 residues. Between the trimmed V and J ends, which lost 4 bases and 2 bases, there was a span of 12 bases. Germline V gene sequence: CDR1 MNHEY, CDR2 SVGEGT. CDR3 residues: CASSSGGEGNQPQHF. The CDR3 nucleotides read TGTGCCAGCAGTTCCGGCGGGGAGGGCAATCAGCCCCAGCATTTT.

The table lists this clonotype with a few counts. This chain joins TRBV21-1 and TRBJ2-3; the table calls TRBD1, which could not be checked here. TRBV21-1 is labeled a pseudogene. CDR3 length: 15 residues. Written as DNA, the CDR3 is TGTGCCAGCTTAGTGGGGGACAGGGGATGGTCTGCGCAGTATTTT. It translates to CASLVGDRGWSAQYF.

This clonotype has only a few counts. This sequence joins TRBV28 and TRBJ1-5, with no clear D. The germline V gene has CDR1 MDHEN and CDR2 SYDVKM. The CDR3 runs to 13 residues. V lost 3 bases and J 2 bases, leaving 5 bases between the germline ends. The CDR3 spells CASSFSGNQPQHF. CDR3 DNA sequence: TGTGCCAGCAGTTTCAGTGGCAATCAGCCCCAGCATTTT.